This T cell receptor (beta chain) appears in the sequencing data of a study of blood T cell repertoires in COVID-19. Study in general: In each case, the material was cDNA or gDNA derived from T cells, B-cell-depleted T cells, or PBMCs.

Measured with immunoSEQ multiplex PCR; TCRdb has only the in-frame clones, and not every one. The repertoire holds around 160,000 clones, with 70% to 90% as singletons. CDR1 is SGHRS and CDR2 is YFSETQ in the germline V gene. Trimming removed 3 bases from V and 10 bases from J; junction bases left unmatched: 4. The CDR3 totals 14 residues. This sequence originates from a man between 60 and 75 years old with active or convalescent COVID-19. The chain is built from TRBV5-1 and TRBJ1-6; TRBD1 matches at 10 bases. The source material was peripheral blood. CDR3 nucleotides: TGCGCCAGCAGCTCCGGGACAGGGGAATCACCCCTCCACTTT. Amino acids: CASSSGTGESPLHF.